The subject of this entry is one TCR beta chain. Lacking the conserved final phenylalanine or tryptophan, this CDR3 likely reflects a read error. The CDR3 loop spans 14 amino acids. With 5 bases removed from V and 0 bases from J, the gap between germline ends came to 14 bases. Germline V gene sequence: CDR1 DFQATT, CDR2 SNEGSKA (reference sequence). This sample is drawn from a study of tumor-infiltrating lymphocytes in primary liver carcinoma. Study in general: The patients included men and women who were aged 30 to 69 years. Per sample, productive TCRbeta reads numbered roughly 3.5 to 8 million, similar across tissue types.

Without any cell sorting, roughly 17-31 mg of bulk tissue yielded co-extracted RNA and DNA. From 500 ng total RNA, TCR beta cDNA was generated with a primer in the constant region. Modified slightly, ARM-PCR produced TCR beta libraries over three nested multiplex PCR rounds. TRBV1-TRBV30 forward primers and a C-beta reverse primer were used in the first two PCR rounds, which each ran for about 11 cycles. TCRdb re-analysed the multiplex PCR reads in MiXCR, keeping a single row per CDR3 protein. The table has 95,000 to 150,000 distinct CDR3 sequences, approximately 70% seen once. This receptor was obtained from a woman aged 60-70 years with primary liver carcinoma and hepatitis B virus infection. The chain is built from TRBV20-1 and TRBJ2-7; D remains ambiguous. The sample consisted of liver tumor tissue from sampling region 1. Documented subset: tumor region T1, superior pole. The CDR3 coding sequence is TGCAGTGCTGCGCCCCCAGGAAACTCCTACGAGCAGTACTCC. Translation gives CSAAPPGNSYEQYS.